This TCR beta chain appears in the sequencing data of a study of cytomegalovirus exposure and HLA in healthy donors. The PCR was carried out with 60 Vbeta primers and 13 Jbeta primers. Sequencing was performed with immunoSEQ multiplex PCR; in TCRdb, only in-frame clones are kept and a portion is missing. The table lists 200,000 to 250,000 clones, 70% to 85% of them singletons, with 0.58% in the top ten. Study-wide results and caveats: Most TCR beta V segments were productive about 90% or about 30% of the time in an earlier analysis. Some TCR beta chains (roughly 150 of them) were listed as cytomegalovirus-associated.

The V end lost 10 bases, the J end lost 4 bases, and 19 bases lay between the germline ends. The CDR3 length is 14 residues. Looked up from germline, CDR1 is SEHNR and CDR2 is FQNEAQ (reference sequence). Concerning this clone: No antigen is known for it.

The chain uses TRBV7-9 and TRBJ1-2; the D gene is possibly TRBD1 (5 bases). Specimen: PBMCs. This TCR was recovered from a woman in her thirties or forties in good health and CMV-seronegative. CDR3 protein: CAIEGGAFLYGYTF. The CDR3 nucleotides are TGTGCCATAGAAGGTGGGGCCTTCCTCTATGGCTACACCTTC.